This T cell receptor (beta chain) was sequenced during a study of T cell responses to AZD1222 COVID-19 vaccine. Study findings and constraints: Spike-specific TCR breadth and depth rose after two AZD1222 doses. In a largely white British group with more females than males, clonal diversity was possibly underestimated. Across the whole spike, CD4 TCRs peaked at regions 160-218 and 743-854. Only a handful of people who got AZD1222 tested seropositive at baseline.

With respect to this clone: Its antigen is not known.

The germline CDR1 and CDR2 sequences are SGHAT and FQNNGV. CDR3 length: 16 amino acids. J lost 3 bases, V lost 3 bases, and 6 bases had no gene match. Produced via immunoSEQ multiplex PCR; TCRdb's table is partial and in-frame only. This sample has 150,000 to 200,000 clones; around nine tenths occur once, and the top ten carry more than 9%. The chain carries TRBV11-2 and TRBJ2-1, with TRBD2 identical over 9 bases. Specimen: peripheral blood, collected 28 days after the second AZD1222 dose. This TCR derives from an adult who received the AZD1222 COVID-19 vaccine. The CDR3 bases are TGTGCCAGCAGCTTCCGTGGCGGGGGGGACTACAATGAGCAGTTCTTC. Translation: CASSFRGGGDYNEQFF.